These T cell receptor beta chains were read from a single sample in a study of cytomegalovirus exposure and HLA in healthy donors. Produced via immunoSEQ multiplex PCR; TCRdb's table is partial and in-frame only. The table has about 130,000 clones, approximately 74% seen once. The specimen was PBMCs. The receptors here all came from a male donor in good health and CMV-seronegative. The CDR3 runs from the conserved cysteine through the conserved F or W. The order of the fields is CDR3 DNA, CDR3 protein, D gene, clone size, V gene, J gene. D genes are given only for firm matches. Clone size is not always given. Where it is, it says once, few, many or a class for expanded clones.

TGTGCCAGTCCACCGACTAGCACAGATACGCAGTATTTT	CASPPTSTDTQYF	NA	few	TRBV19	TRBJ2-3
TGCGCCAGCAGCCAAGGGATGCGGGAGGGCACCTACAATGAGCAGTTCTTC	CASSQGMREGTYNEQFF	TRBD2	once	TRBV4-1	TRBJ2-1
TGTGCCAGCAGTGAAGCGAGGACAGATACGCAGTATTTT	CASSEARTDTQYF	NA	NA	TRBV6-1	TRBJ2-3
TGTGCCAGCAACCCGGGACAGGGAAACTACGAGCAGTACTTC	CASNPGQGNYEQYF	TRBD1	NA	TRBV6-6	TRBJ2-7
TGTGCCAGCAGTCCCTCCAGGAGGTTCTACGAGCAGTACTTC	CASSPSRRFYEQYF	NA	few	TRBV28	TRBJ2-7
TGTTCCAGCAGCCCCTCCCCGTCTGAGCAGTACTTC	CSSSPSPSEQYF	NA	NA	TRBV7-9	TRBJ2-7
TGTGCCAGCAGTAAGAACAGGGTTCTGGGGTTTGAAGCTTTCTTT	CASSKNRVLGFEAFF	NA	NA	TRBV5-5	TRBJ1-1
TGCGCCCACATCCCCCGGACAGGGATAGGAGAGGGCAATCAGCCCCAGCATTTT	CAHIPRTGIGEGNQPQHF	TRBD1	NA	TRBV23-1	TRBJ1-5
TGTGCCAGCAGCCAGCCCCGGGGACAGGGTCTTCGTACCGGGGAGCTGTTTTTT	CASSQPRGQGLRTGELFF	TRBD1	NA	TRBV11-1	TRBJ2-2
TGTGCCAGCAGCAGACTAGCGGGGGGGCGGGACGAGCAGTACTTC	CASSRLAGGRDEQYF	TRBD2	NA	TRBV7-2	TRBJ2-7
TGTGCCAGCTCACGGGAGGGATTTGAGCAGTTCTTC	CASSREGFEQFF	TRBD2	NA	TRBV18	TRBJ2-1
TGTGCCAGCAGCTTAGGGCCAGGCCTCTACTACGAGCAGTACTTC	CASSLGPGLYYEQYF	NA	NA	TRBV7-2	TRBJ2-7
TGTGCCAGCAGCCGGGACATTAGCACAGATACGCAGTATTTT	CASSRDISTDTQYF	NA	NA	TRBV11-1	TRBJ2-3
TGTGCCAGCAGCGTCACCACATCCTACGAGCAGTACTTC	CASSVTTSYEQYF	NA	NA	TRBV9	TRBJ2-7
TGTGCCAGCAGTCGGGAGGGGGGCAATCAGCCCCAGCATTTT	CASSREGGNQPQHF	NA	few	TRBV6-4	TRBJ1-5
TGTGCCAGCAGTCCGCGGGGGGGCCCCGAGCAGTACTTC	CASSPRGGPEQYF	TRBD2	once	TRBV28	TRBJ2-7
TGTGCCAGCAGCGGGTCCCGTTCTACAGGTTACACTGAAGCTTTCTTT	CASSGSRSTGYTEAFF	NA	once	TRBV9	TRBJ1-1
TGTGCCTGGGGCGGAGTGGTGGCCTATGGAAACACCATATATTTT	CAWGGVVAYGNTIYF	NA	NA	TRBV30	TRBJ1-3
TGCAGTGCCACTACATTCGGGGAGCTGTTTTTT	CSATTFGELFF	NA	NA	TRBV20-1	TRBJ2-2